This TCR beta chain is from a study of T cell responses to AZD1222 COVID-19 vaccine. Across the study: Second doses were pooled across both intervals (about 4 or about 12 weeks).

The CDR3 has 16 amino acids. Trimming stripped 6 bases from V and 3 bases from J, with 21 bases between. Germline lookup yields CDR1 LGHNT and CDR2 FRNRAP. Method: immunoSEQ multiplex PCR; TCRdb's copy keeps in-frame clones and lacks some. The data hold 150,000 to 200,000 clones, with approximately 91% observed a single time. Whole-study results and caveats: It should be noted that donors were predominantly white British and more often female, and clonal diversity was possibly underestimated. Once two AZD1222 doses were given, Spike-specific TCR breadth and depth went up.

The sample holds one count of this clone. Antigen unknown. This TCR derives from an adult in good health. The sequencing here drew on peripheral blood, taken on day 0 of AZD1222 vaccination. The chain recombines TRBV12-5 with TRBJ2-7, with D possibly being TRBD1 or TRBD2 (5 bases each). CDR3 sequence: CASGNSGARYFYEQYF. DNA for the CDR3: TGTGCTAGTGGCAATTCCGGGGCAAGGTATTTCTACGAGCAGTACTTC.